A selection of T cell receptor beta chains follows, all from one sample in a study of blood T cell repertoires in COVID-19. Using immunoSEQ multiplex PCR, the repertoire was profiled, and TCRdb retains in-frame clones only, with some absent. The profile shows tens of thousands of clones, roughly 82% of them singletons. Sequenced input: peripheral blood. These receptors originate from a human donor with active COVID-19. The donor label of this sample is uncertain. The CDR3 runs from the conserved cysteine through the conserved F or W. D genes are given only for firm matches. The listing skips clone size in some rows; elsewhere it reads once, few, many or a size class.

v_gene	len	j_gene	d_gene	abundance	CDR3nt	CDR3aa
TRBV18	15	TRBJ1-6	TRBD1	once	TGTGCCAGCTCACCAGCGACAGGGAGTAATTCACCCCTCCACTTT	CASSPATGSNSPLHF
TRBV12-1	18	TRBJ2-7	.	few	TGTGCCAGCAGCTTTGCGCAGGTAGCGGGTAACAACGAAACCGAGCAGTACTTC	CASSFAQVAGNNETEQYF
TRBV3-1/TRBV3-2	13	TRBJ1-5	.	.	TGTGCCAGCAGCCAAGATAGGGGCCAGCCCCAGCATTTT	CASSQDRGQPQHF
TRBV10-3	17	TRBJ2-7	TRBD2	once	TGTGCCATCAGTGGGGGACAGGGACTAGCGGGAGCCCACGAGCAGTACTTC	CAISGGQGLAGAHEQYF
TRBV2	13	TRBJ1-2	.	.	TGTGCCAGCAGTGAGGGAGGGAACTATGGCTACACCTTC	CASSEGGNYGYTF
TRBV5-1	14	TRBJ1-6	.	.	TGCGCCAGCAGCTCACAGGGTTCAAATTCACCCCTCCACTTT	CASSSQGSNSPLHF
TRBV5-6	17	TRBJ1-5	TRBD1	.	TGTGCCAGCAGCTTCAGGGGGCATCTGTATAGCAATCAGCCCCAGCATTTT	CASSFRGHLYSNQPQHF
TRBV11-2	16	TRBJ2-3	TRBD2	.	TGTGCCAGCAGCAACAGACTAGCGGTCCTCACAGATACGCAGTATTTT	CASSNRLAVLTDTQYF
TRBV18	16	TRBJ2-3	.	once	TGTGCCAGCTCACCCGGACAGGGAGGGGGCACAGATACGCAGTATTTT	CASSPGQGGGTDTQYF
TRBV5-1	16	TRBJ2-3	.	.	TGCGCCAGCAGCCCCCGCTTAAGGGGGAGCACAGATACGCAGTATTTT	CASSPRLRGSTDTQYF
TRBV3-1/TRBV3-2	19	TRBJ2-3	TRBD2	.	TGTGCCAGCAGCCAAGGACTAGCGGGACTCCTTGCTAGCACAGATACGCAGTATTTT	CASSQGLAGLLASTDTQYF
TRBV6-5	14	TRBJ1-1	TRBD1	.	TGTGCCAGCAGTTACGGGACAGGGGACTCTGAAGCTTTCTTT	CASSYGTGDSEAFF
TRBV20-1	12	TRBJ2-7	.	.	TGCAGTGCTAGTCTATTGTGCTACGAGCAGTACTTC	CSASLLCYEQYF
TRBV7-8	15	TRBJ1-5	.	.	TGTGCCAGCAGCTTATCAGTGACATCGTATCAGCCCCAGCATTTT	CASSLSVTSYQPQHF
TRBV6-6	13	TRBJ2-7	.	.	TGTGCCAGCGTTAATGGGGGCGCTGGGGAGCAGTACTTC	CASVNGGAGEQYF
TRBV19	14	TRBJ2-1	.	.	TGTGCCAGTAGCTTCGGGTTGCCCTACAATGAGCAGTTCTTC	CASSFGLPYNEQFF
TRBV14	14	TRBJ1-2	TRBD1	.	TGTGCCAGCAGCCAATTAGGGGGCGCTTCGGGCTACACCTTC	CASSQLGGASGYTF
TRBV9	16	TRBJ2-2	TRBD2	.	TGTGCCAGCAGCCCCGGACTAGCGGGAGCGGTCGGGGAGCTGTTTTTT	CASSPGLAGAVGELFF
TRBV27	16	TRBJ1-2	TRBD1	.	TGTGCCAGCAGTTTCGGGACAGGGCTCTCTAATGGATACTACACCTTC	CASSFGTGLSNGYYTF
TRBV18	12	TRBJ2-5	.	.	TGTGCCAGCTCACCATCCCGAGAGACCCAGTACTTC	CASSPSRETQYF
TRBV6-5	14	TRBJ2-7	.	.	TGTGCCAGCGACACAGAGCTCCGTCCAGGGGAGCAGTACTTC	CASDTELRPGEQYF
TRBV5-1	16	TRBJ2-7	TRBD2	few	TGCGCCAGCAGTGCCATGGGGAGCGGGAGCTCCTACGAGCAGTACTTC	CASSAMGSGSSYEQYF
TRBV27	13	TRBJ2-5	.	.	TGTGCCAGCAGTTTTATGGCGGAAGAGACCCAGTACTTC	CASSFMAEETQYF
TRBV2	15	TRBJ2-3	TRBD2	once	TGTGCCAGCAGTGTCTCGGGGGGTTCAGGAGATACGCAGTATTTT	CASSVSGGSGDTQYF
TRBV18	15	TRBJ1-6	.	.	TGTGCCAGCTCACCATCCCAGGGATATAATTCACCCCTCCACTTT	CASSPSQGYNSPLHF
TRBV19	15	TRBJ2-1	.	.	TGTGCCAGTAGTAGAACAGGAGACTCCTACAATGAGCAGTTCTTC	CASSRTGDSYNEQFF
TRBV6-5	15	TRBJ2-3	.	.	TGTGCCAGCAGTTACAGGCCGGGAAGCACAGATACGCAGTATTTT	CASSYRPGSTDTQYF
TRBV25-1	15	TRBJ2-1	.	.	TGTGCCAGCAGTGCTTTGACAAGCTCCTACAATGAGCAGTTCTTC	CASSALTSSYNEQFF
TRBV6-1	15	TRBJ1-1	.	.	TGTGCCAGCAGTGATTCGGGAGCCATGAACACTGAAGCTTTCTTT	CASSDSGAMNTEAFF
TRBV24-1	17	TRBJ2-1	TRBD1	.	TGTGCCACCAGTGACAGGTCCGGGACAGGGCGCTACAATGAGCAGTTCTTC	CATSDRSGTGRYNEQFF
TRBV3-1/TRBV3-2	13	TRBJ2-3	.	.	TGTGCCAGCAGCCAAGTAATATCTGATACGCAGTATTTT	CASSQVISDTQYF
TRBV25-1	14	TRBJ1-4	.	.	TGTGCCAGCAGTGAAGTTAGGGGAACCGAAAAACTGTTTTTT	CASSEVRGTEKLFF
TRBV7-9	14	TRBJ2-7	TRBD2	once	TGTGCCAGCAGCACAGGACTAGCTGCCTACGAGCAGTACTTC	CASSTGLAAYEQYF
TRBV3-1/TRBV3-2	19	TRBJ2-7	TRBD1	.	TGTGCCAGCAGCCAAGTAGCTGGACAGGGGAGTCGGGGCTCCTACGAGCAGTACTTC	CASSQVAGQGSRGSYEQYF
TRBV4-3	15	TRBJ2-1	.	once	TGCGCCAGCAGCCAAGACGGGAATTTCTACAATGAGCAGTTCTTC	CASSQDGNFYNEQFF
TRBV30	15	TRBJ1-6	TRBD1	.	TGTGCCTGCTTTCTCAGGACAGGGACGAATTCACCCCTCCACTTT	CACFLRTGTNSPLHF
TRBV12-3/TRBV12-4	13	TRBJ1-2	.	.	TGTGCCAGCAGTTTGGTCCAGATCTATGGCTACACCTTC	CASSLVQIYGYTF
TRBV2	16	TRBJ2-3	TRBD2	.	TGTGCCAGCACCGGGACTAGCGGGGCACCGGGAGATACGCAGTATTTT	CASTGTSGAPGDTQYF
TRBV19	16	TRBJ1-1	TRBD1	.	TGTGCCAGTACTCCCTCCGGACAGGGGATGAACACTGAAGCTTTCTTT	CASTPSGQGMNTEAFF
TRBV4-2	14	TRBJ1-2	.	.	TGTGCCAGCAGCCAAGATAGAACAGGGTATGGCTACACCTTC	CASSQDRTGYGYTF
TRBV5-1	13	TRBJ2-7	.	few	TGCGCCAGCAGCTTGGACGGCTCCTACGAGCAGTACTTC	CASSLDGSYEQYF
TRBV6-4	16	TRBJ1-1	.	.	TGTGCCAGCAGTGAGTATGGTGGTAGGACATTCTATGAAGCTTTCTTT	CASSEYGGRTFYEAFF
TRBV3-1/TRBV3-2	13	TRBJ1-1	.	once	TGTGCCAGCAGCCAAGAGGACAACGCTGAAGCTTTCTTT	CASSQEDNAEAFF
TRBV9	17	TRBJ2-5	TRBD2	.	TGTGCCAGCAGCTTCGCCGGGACTAGCGGGGGCCGGGAGACCCAGTACTTC	CASSFAGTSGGRETQYF
TRBV11-2	11	TRBJ2-7	.	.	TGTGCCAGCAGCCCTTCCTACGAGCAGTACTTC	CASSPSYEQYF
TRBV6-5	13	TRBJ1-5	.	.	TGTGCCAGCAGGGCAGGAAGCAATCAGCCCCAGCATTTT	CASRAGSNQPQHF
TRBV19	15	TRBJ2-7	.	.	TGTGCCAGTAGTATAGAAAGGAGCAGCTCCTACGAGCAGTACTTC	CASSIERSSSYEQYF
TRBV2	15	TRBJ2-3	TRBD2	.	TGTGCCAGCAGTGTCCAAGCGGGGGGAACAGATACGCAGTATTTT	CASSVQAGGTDTQYF
TRBV2	14	TRBJ2-5	TRBD2	.	TGTGCCAGCAGTGTTTCGGGACTACAAGAGACCCAGTACTTC	CASSVSGLQETQYF